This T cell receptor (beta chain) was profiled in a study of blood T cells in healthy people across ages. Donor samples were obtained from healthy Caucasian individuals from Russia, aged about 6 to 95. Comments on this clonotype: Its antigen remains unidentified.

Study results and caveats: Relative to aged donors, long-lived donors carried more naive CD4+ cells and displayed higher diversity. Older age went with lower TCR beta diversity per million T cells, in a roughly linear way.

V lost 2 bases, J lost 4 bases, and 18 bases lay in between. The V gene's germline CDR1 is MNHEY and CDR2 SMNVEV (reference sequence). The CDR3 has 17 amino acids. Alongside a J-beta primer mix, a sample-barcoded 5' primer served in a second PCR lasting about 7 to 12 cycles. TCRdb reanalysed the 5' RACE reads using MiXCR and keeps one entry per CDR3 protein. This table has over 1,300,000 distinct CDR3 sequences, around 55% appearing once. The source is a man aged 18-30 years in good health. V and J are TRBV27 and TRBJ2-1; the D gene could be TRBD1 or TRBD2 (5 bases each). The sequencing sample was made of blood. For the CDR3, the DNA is TGTGCCAGCAGTTTACTTTACCCCGAGGGGCGTTACAATGAGCAGTTCTTC. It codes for CASSLLYPEGRYNEQFF.